The T cell receptor beta chain under discussion was sequenced for a study of T cell responses to AZD1222 COVID-19 vaccine. Regarding the study as a whole: Repertoire sampling happened only post peak T cell response. Compared with day 0, the breadth and depth of the Spike-specific TCR repertoire rose significantly after two doses of AZD1222. Targeting of unmutated variant regions was reportedly seen in nearly half of spike-specific TCRs.

In the case of this clone: Its target is not known.

Here immunoSEQ multiplex PCR was the method, and the copy in TCRdb shows in-frame clones only, minus some. Of about 200,000 clones in the sample, under 95% were seen once. V shed 0 bases and J shed 12 bases, with 18 bases lying between them. This CDR3 is 16 amino acids long. Germline V gives CDR1 LGHNA, CDR2 YNFKEQ. The J gene is TRBJ1-6, the V gene TRBV4-2, with a possible D match to TRBD1 (5 bases). Specimen: peripheral blood, collected on day 0 of MenACWY control vaccination. The clonotype was recovered from an adult in good health. The CDR3 DNA sequence: TGTGCCAGCAGCCAAGATTTAAGGACGGGGGAAGGACCCCTCCACTTT. Encoded protein: CASSQDLRTGEGPLHF.